This T cell receptor (beta chain) was found in a study of cytomegalovirus exposure and HLA in healthy donors. This clone was picked up a small number of times. Its cognate antigen is unknown. 60 Vbeta and 13 Jbeta primers were used in PCR. Sequencing was performed with immunoSEQ multiplex PCR; in TCRdb, only in-frame clones are kept and a portion is missing. Counted here are more than 110,000 clones, 70% to 85% occurring once; the ten biggest clones make up around 1.5%. The CDR3 runs 16 residues. The germline gives CDR1 SEHNR, CDR2 FQNEAQ (reference sequence). J gave up 2 bases and V 2 bases, and 8 bases lay outside the gene matches. Notes on the study in general: It was confirmed in vitro that a few of the CMV-associated chains were specific for CMV antigens. A later analysis found common viral pathogens apparently linked to several of the most significant clusters.

Healthy bone marrow donors made up the donors. Specimen: PBMCs. J is TRBJ1-1 and V is TRBV7-9; the match to TRBD1 covers 7 bases. This TCR was sampled from a man aged 30 to 45 in good health and CMV-seropositive. CDR3 coding DNA: TGTGCCAGCAGCTTATCGGGACAGAGATTTAACACTGAAGCTTTCTTT. Translation gives CASSLSGQRFNTEAFF. The full variable domain, its missing parts supplied by reference TRBV7-9 and TRBJ1-1, is DTGVSQNPRHKITKRGQNVTFRCDPISEHNRLYWYRQTLGQGPEFLTYFQNEAQLEKSRLLSDRFSAERPKGSFSTLEIQRTEQGDSAMYLCASSLSGQRFNTEAFFGQGTRLTVV.